What follows are 15 T cell receptor beta chains derived from one specimen sequenced in a study of graft-versus-host responses after intestinal transplantation. Some clones are missing from TCRdb's copy, which holds only in-frame ones; the method was immunoSEQ multiplex PCR. The sample has 15,000 to 20,000 clones; roughly a third are singletons. Sequenced material: alloreactive CD4+ T cells from a mixed lymphocyte reaction culture, taken before transplantation. Documented subset: CFSE-low proliferating T cells sorted from approximately 6-day pre-transplant mixed lymphocyte reaction (GvH or HvG direction). Receptors were obtained from a human patient who was an organ donor for intestinal transplantation.

This clone was counted only a few times. The chain carries TRBV7-9 and TRBJ1-2; a possible D gene is TRBD1 (6 bases). CDR3 length equals 13 residues. Germline-derived CDR1 and CDR2 are SEHNR and FQNEAQ (reference sequence). The V end lost 5 bases, the J end lost 5 bases, and 12 bases lay between the germline ends. The chain's CDR3 is CASSPGQPYGYTF. The CDR3 DNA is TGTGCCAGCAGCCCCGGACAGCCTTATGGCTACACCTTC.

The sample holds a few counts of this clone. The chain uses TRBV7-9 and TRBJ2-7; the D is unclear. The CDR3 consists of 12 residues. Deletions cut 2 bases from V and 3 bases from J, with 5 bases between. The V gene's germline CDR1 is SEHNR and CDR2 FQNEAQ (reference sequence). The CDR3 region has the DNA TGTGCCAGCAGCTTATCAGGCTACGAGCAGTACTTC. It translates to CASSLSGYEQYF.

The V gene is TRBV6-5, the J gene TRBJ1-2; D gene ambiguous. The V end was cut by 5 bases, the J end by 4 bases, with 11 bases between. The V gene's germline CDR1 is MNHEY and CDR2 SVGAGI. There are 13 residues in the CDR3. The CDR3 is CASSELGGYGYTF. The DNA for the CDR3 is TGTGCCAGCAGTGAACTGGGAGGCTATGGCTACACCTTC.

J is TRBJ2-5 and V is TRBV5-1; D not resolved. Trimming cost V 2 bases and J 3 bases, with 11 bases left between them. Germline V gives CDR1 SGHRS, CDR2 YFSETQ. This CDR3 is built from 14 residues. DNA of the CDR3: TGCGCCAGCAGCTTCTTTCGGGCAGAAGAGACCCAGTACTTC. It specifies CASSFFRAEETQYF.

This clone was counted a few times. J is TRBJ2-7 and V is TRBV18, with D perhaps TRBD1 (5 bases). Deletions cut 1 base from V and 4 bases from J, with 23 bases between. Germline V gene data show CDR1 as KGHSH and CDR2 as LQKENI. There are 18 residues in the CDR3. This CDR3 reads CASSPRSRARAPNYEQYF. The CDR3 coding sequence is TGTGCCAGCTCACCACGGTCACGTGCCAGGGCACCTAATTACGAGCAGTACTTC.

The table lists this clone with a few counts. This chain connects TRBV18 to TRBJ2-2, with unresolved D. Trimming removed 3 bases at V and 0 bases at J, with 5 bases between. CDR1 KGHSH and CDR2 LQKENI come from the germline V gene. The CDR3 consists of 14 residues. DNA for the CDR3: TGTGCCAGCTCACCTTTACCGAACACCGGGGAGCTGTTTTTT. Its translation: CASSPLPNTGELFF.

The CDR3 DNA sequence: TGTGCCAGCTCACGAGTAGCGGGAGCCTCTGACGAGCAGTACTTC. It specifies CASSRVAGASDEQYF. The V gene is TRBV18, the J gene TRBJ2-7; the match to TRBD2 covers 9 bases. V lost 4 bases to trimming and J lost 5 bases; unmatched junction nucleotides: 9. The CDR3 runs 15 residues. Germline V gene lookup returns CDR1 KGHSH and CDR2 LQKENI.

This clone appeared a few times. The chain couples TRBV28 to TRBJ1-3; tentatively, D is TRBD1 (5 bases). The CDR3 contains 14 residues. With 9 bases removed from V and 0 bases from J, the gap between germline ends came to 12 bases. From germline, CDR1 is MDHEN and CDR2 SYDVKM. The CDR3 coding sequence is TGTGCCAGTTCGACAGTAAGCTCTGGAAACACCATATATTTT. Translating gives CASSTVSSGNTIYF.

J is TRBJ1-3 and V is TRBV19; weak D call: TRBD1 (5 bases). V lost 1 base and J lost 7, with 14 bases in between. Germline V lookup: CDR1 LNHDA, CDR2 SQIVND (reference sequence). The CDR3 consists of 15 residues. As DNA, the CDR3 is TGTGCCAGTAGTATAGGGGGCTATGAATGGAACACCATATATTTT. Its translation is CASSIGGYEWNTIYF.

The chain recombines TRBV7-3 with TRBJ2-1, with TRBD2 matching 11 bases. Looked up from germline, CDR1 is SGHTA and CDR2 is FQGTGA. The CDR3 is 14 amino acids. V shed 5 bases, J shed 8 bases, and the junction held 5 bases outside the gene matches. For the CDR3, the DNA is TGTGCCAGCAGCCAACTAGCGGGAGTCGATGAGCAGTTCTTC. This sequence encodes CASSQLAGVDEQFF.

The chain uses TRBV5-1 and TRBJ2-5; TRBD2 might be the D (5 bases). Germline CDR1 is SGHRS and CDR2 is YFSETQ. This CDR3 has 14 residues. V lost 0 bases, J lost 5 bases, and 11 bases lay in between. CDR3 nucleotides: TGCGCCAGCAGCTTGGGAGGGATCGGGGAGACCCAGTACTTC. It yields the protein CASSLGGIGETQYF.

The genes are TRBV7-2 and TRBJ2-5; perhaps D is TRBD1 or TRBD2 (5 bases each). This CDR3 has 15 amino acids. V was trimmed by 3 bases and J by 4 bases, leaving 15 bases between them. Looked up from germline, CDR1 is SGHTA and CDR2 is FQGNSA. The CDR3 loop reads CASSFVWGAGETQYF. DNA for the CDR3: TGTGCCAGCAGCTTTGTCTGGGGCGCGGGAGAGACCCAGTACTTC.

This clone was counted once. The chain is built from TRBV9 and TRBJ2-1, with D perhaps TRBD2 (5 bases). Trimming removed 0 bases from V and 9 bases from J, with 16 bases in between. Per the germline V gene, CDR1 is SGDLS and CDR2 is YYNGEE. The CDR3 is 15 residues long. CDR3 in amino acids: CASSVAVFQAAEQFF. In DNA form, the CDR3 reads TGTGCCAGCAGCGTAGCTGTCTTCCAAGCGGCTGAGCAGTTCTTC.

The genes are TRBV21-1 and TRBJ2-7; TRBD2 is the table's D call and was not checked against the DNA. TRBV21-1 is noted as a pseudogene. This CDR3 region has 17 residues. The CDR3 loop is CASSKEDSAVRSYEQYF. The CDR3 nucleotides are TGTGCCAGCAGCAAAGAAGATTCAGCGGTTCGCTCCTACGAGCAGTACTTC.

The genes are TRBV7-3 and TRBJ2-3, with a possible D match to TRBD2 (5 bases). Trimming pared 1 base from V and 2 bases from J, leaving 10 bases between. This CDR3 region has 15 residues. Germline CDR1 reads SGHTA; CDR2 reads FQGTGA. CDR3 bases: TGTGCCAGCAGCTTAAGGCCCCGGGACACAGATACGCAGTATTTT. This translates into CASSLRPRDTDTQYF. The variable domain in full, completed from reference TRBV7-3 and TRBJ2-3, reads GAGVSQTPSNKVTEKGKYVELRCDPISGHTALYWYRQSLGQGPEFLIYFQGTGAADDSGLPNDRFFAVRPEGSVSTLKIQRTERGDSAVYLCASSLRPRDTDTQYFGPGTRLTVL.